This T cell receptor beta chain was sequenced in a study of T cell responses to AZD1222 COVID-19 vaccine. Notes on the study in general: In a largely white British group with more females than males, clonal diversity was possibly underestimated. The peak T cell response came first, and repertoires were sampled only after it. Regions left unmutated in variants are reportedly the target of nearly half of spike-specific TCRs. After two AZD1222 doses, spike-specific TCR breadth and depth rose versus day 0.

This table comes from immunoSEQ multiplex PCR, and its TCRdb copy is limited to in-frame clones, with some not included. The data contain some 150,000 clones, 88% of them singletons. About this clone: What it recognizes is unknown.

This CDR3 has 15 amino acids. The V end was cut by 0 bases, the J end by 2 bases, with 11 bases between. In germline, CDR1 is LGHNT, CDR2 FRNRAP. This sequence originates from an adult who received the MenACWY meningococcal vaccine as a control. The V and J genes are TRBV12-5 and TRBJ2-7, with D perhaps TRBD1 (6 bases). Material: peripheral blood, obtained 28 days after the second dose of the MenACWY control vaccine. This CDR3 reads CASGLVRDIPYEQYF. The CDR3 DNA is TGTGCTAGTGGTTTGGTCCGGGACATCCCCTACGAGCAGTACTTC.